This T cell receptor beta chain was identified in a study of shared clonotypes between healthy human individuals. CD4+ cell separation produced CD45RA+ naive and CD45RA-negative memory subsets. The assay was immunoSEQ multiplex PCR, and TCRdb's table has in-frame clones only and misses some. The sample lists 550,000 to 850,000 clones, about two thirds seen once, with more than 1.5% in the top ten. Germline lookup yields CDR1 SGHNT and CDR2 YENEEA. J was trimmed by 6 bases and V by 4 bases; bases with no gene match: 6. There are 16 residues in the CDR3. The source is a woman in her 30s in good health. The chain employs TRBV11-3 and TRBJ2-1; 13 bases match TRBD2. Sequencing used memory CD4+ T cells sorted from blood. Subset indicated: CD45RA-negative fraction. In nucleotides, the CDR3 is TGTGCCAGCAGCTCACAGGGACTAGCGGGGTCCAATGAGCAGTTCTTC. Its translation is CASSSQGLAGSNEQFF.